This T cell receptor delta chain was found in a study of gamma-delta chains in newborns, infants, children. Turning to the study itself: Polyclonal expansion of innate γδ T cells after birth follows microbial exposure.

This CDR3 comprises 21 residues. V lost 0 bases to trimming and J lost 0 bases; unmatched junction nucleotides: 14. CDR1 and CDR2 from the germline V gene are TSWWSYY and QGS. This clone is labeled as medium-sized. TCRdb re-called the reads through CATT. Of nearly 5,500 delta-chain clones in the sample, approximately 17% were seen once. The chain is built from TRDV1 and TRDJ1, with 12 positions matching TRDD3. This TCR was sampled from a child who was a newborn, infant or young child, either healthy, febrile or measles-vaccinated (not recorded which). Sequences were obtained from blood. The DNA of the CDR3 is TGTGCTCTTGGGGAACTAGATGGTCGAGGACTGGGGGATACATACACCGATAAACTCATCTTT. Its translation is CALGELDGRGLGDTYTDKLIF.